The 25 T cell receptor beta chains reported below all come from one sample, sequenced in a study of radiotherapy plus CTLA-4 blockade in lung cancer. Data came from immunoSEQ multiplex PCR; TCRdb stores just in-frame clones and leaves some out. Of about 51,000 clones listed, around 79% are singletons. The specimen was peripheral blood, collected from a patient treated with radiotherapy plus ipilimumab. The receptor source for this set is a human donor with non-small cell lung cancer whose response to radiotherapy plus ipilimumab could not be evaluated.

This clone came up once. The J gene is TRBJ2-5, the V gene TRBV9, with TRBD2 identical over 12 bases. The CDR3 has 14 amino acids. The trim removed 3 bases at V and 7 bases at J, leaving 4 bases unmatched. Germline CDR1 is SGDLS and CDR2 is YYNGEE. The CDR3 region has the DNA TGTGCCAGCAGCGGGACTAGCGGGGACGGGACCCAGTACTTC. Translated, it gives CASSGTSGDGTQYF.

V usage is TRBV29-1 and J usage is TRBJ1-4, with 9 bases aligning to TRBD1. Unmatched junction bases numbered 3, after V lost 7 bases and J lost 6 bases. There are 12 residues in the CDR3. Germline CDR1 is SQVTM and CDR2 is ANQGSEA. CDR3 sequence (DNA): TGCAGCGGGACAGGGGAGTATGAAAAACTGTTTTTT. It specifies CSGTGEYEKLFF.

The chain is built from TRBV30 and TRBJ2-2, with D tentatively TRBD2 (5 bases). The germline gives CDR1 GTSNPN, CDR2 SVGIG (reference sequence). Trimming removed 4 bases at V and 1 base at J, with 7 bases between. CDR3 length: 13 residues. The CDR3 region has the DNA TGTGCCTGGAAGGAGGTGAACACCGGGGAGCTGTTTTTT. It specifies CAWKEVNTGELFF.

This sequence joins TRBV5-6 and TRBJ1-2, with D possibly TRBD1 on 6 matching bases. Trimming took off 4 bases at V and 4 bases at J, with 17 bases between the two ends. The germline V gene has CDR1 SGHDT and CDR2 YYEEEE. The CDR3 covers 15 residues. In DNA, the CDR3 is TGTGCCAGCAGCAGACGACCGGGACACCGCTATGGCTACACCTTC. This codes for CASSRRPGHRYGYTF.

The rearrangement uses TRBV2 and TRBJ2-5, with TRBD2 matching 8 bases. J lost 13 bases, V lost 8 bases, and 9 bases had no gene match. Germline CDR1 reads SNHLY; CDR2 reads FYNNEI. The CDR3 is made up of 11 amino acids. CDR3 protein: CASLERGPPYF. The CDR3 bases are TGTGCCAGCCTAGAGCGGGGGCCTCCGTACTTC.

The gene calls are TRBV9 and TRBJ2-5, with TRBD2 matching over 8 bases. This CDR3 spans 15 amino acids. After removal of 7 bases from V and 4 bases from J, the junction contained 12 bases not matched to a gene. The germline V gene has CDR1 SGDLS and CDR2 YYNGEE. The CDR3 DNA is TGTGCCAGCGCGGAGGTTCGGGGGGGAAGAGAGACCCAGTACTTC. Residues: CASAEVRGGRETQYF.

The chain recombines TRBV2 with TRBJ2-7, with 8 bases fitting TRBD1. Trimming removed 6 bases from V and 8 bases from J; junction bases left unmatched: 3. CDR1 is SNHLY, CDR2 FYNNEI, per germline. The CDR3 covers 11 residues. The DNA of the CDR3 is TGTGCCAGCAGCCAGGGGGCCCAGCAGTACTTC. Translating gives CASSQGAQQYF.

The V call is TRBV28, the J call TRBJ2-3; D unresolved. Trimming shortened V by 5 bases and J by 6 bases, and 12 bases separated the two germline ends. CDR3 size: 13 residues. In germline, CDR1 is MDHEN, CDR2 SYDVKM. CDR3 in amino acids: CASSPTSHDTQYF. CDR3 coding DNA: TGTGCCAGCAGTCCTACCTCCCACGATACGCAGTATTTT. The complete variable domain, with remaining parts taken from reference TRBV28 and TRBJ2-3, reads DVKVTQSSRYLVKRTGEKVFLECVQDMDHENMFWYRQDPGLGLRLIYFSYDVKMKEKGDIPEGYSVSREKKERFSLILESASTNQTSMYLCASSPTSHDTQYFGPGTRLTVL.

The rearrangement links TRBV5-1 to TRBJ2-7, with 7 bases matching TRBD1. The CDR3 covers 15 residues. The germline V gene encodes CDR1 SGHRS and CDR2 YFSETQ. Germline trimming cut 3 bases from V and 3 bases from J; bases unmatched to any gene: 9. CDR3 nucleotide sequence: TGCGCCAGCAGCTGGGCGGACAGGCATATCTACGAGCAGTACTTC. Its protein is CASSWADRHIYEQYF.

This clone was detected a few times. The chain carries TRBV7-9 and TRBJ2-6, with no clear D. From germline, CDR1 is SEHNR and CDR2 FQNEAQ (reference sequence). The CDR3 length is 14 residues. Trimming took off 2 bases at V and 2 bases at J, with 4 bases between the two ends. For the CDR3, the DNA is TGTGCCAGCAGCTTACAGGCTGGGGCCAACGTCCTGACTTTC. Translating it yields CASSLQAGANVLTF.

The gene calls are TRBV7-9 and TRBJ2-7; TRBD1 matches 9 bases. The CDR3 is 15 residues long. The V gene's germline CDR1 is SEHNR and CDR2 FQNEAQ (reference sequence). Trimming took 4 bases from V and 0 from J; bases not matched to a gene: 4. For the CDR3, the DNA is TGTGCCAGCAGCTCCCGGGACAGGGTCTCCTACGAGCAGTACTTC. It yields the protein CASSSRDRVSYEQYF. Using reference TRBV7-9 and TRBJ2-7 for the parts outside the CDR3, the full variable domain is DTGVSQNPRHKITKRGQNVTFRCDPISEHNRLYWYRQTLGQGPEFLTYFQNEAQLEKSRLLSDRFSAERPKGSFSTLEIQRTEQGDSAMYLCASSSRDRVSYEQYFGPGTRLTVT.

This chain connects TRBV10-2 to TRBJ2-3, with 8 bases that match TRBD2. V gave up 4 bases and J gave up 6 bases; unmatched junction bases: 9. This CDR3 contains 15 residues. CDR1 and CDR2 (germline): WSHSY, SAAADI. CDR3 DNA: TGCGCCAGCAGTGTAGGACTAGCACAAGCCGATACGCAGTATTTT. It specifies CASSVGLAQADTQYF.

The chain has TRBV30 and TRBJ1-3; no firm D call. Trimming took off 6 bases at V and 4 bases at J, with 13 bases between the two ends. The germline V gene has CDR1 GTSNPN and CDR2 SVGIG (reference sequence). This CDR3 region has 13 residues. The CDR3 DNA is TGTGCCTGTAGTAAACAGCAGGGAAACACCATATATTTT. Translated: CACSKQQGNTIYF.

The CDR3 nucleotides read TGTGCCAGCAGTCCAGGGGTGGGGACCCAGTACTTC. Its protein is CASSPGVGTQYF. The chain carries TRBV7-2 and TRBJ2-5; perhaps TRBD1 as D (6 bases). The CDR3 consists of 12 residues. The ends were cut back, 6 bases at V and 7 bases at J, with 12 bases in the middle. From germline, CDR1 is SGHTA and CDR2 FQGNSA.

This chain links TRBV4-3 with TRBJ2-1; 7 bases line up with TRBD2. CDR3 length: 13 residues. Germline-derived CDR1 and CDR2 are LGHNA and YSLEER. Unmatched junction bases numbered 2, after V lost 5 bases and J lost 4 bases. The chain's CDR3 is CASSAAGYNEQFF. CDR3 coding DNA: TGCGCCAGCAGCGCAGCGGGGTACAATGAGCAGTTCTTC.

By share, this clone ranks as medium-sized. CDR3 in amino acids: CASSLTTGGDQPQHF. In DNA, the CDR3 is TGTGCCAGCAGCTTGACGACAGGGGGCGATCAGCCCCAGCATTTT. This chain links TRBV7-9 with TRBJ1-5; 10 bases match TRBD1. This CDR3 contains 15 residues. V lost 3 bases, J lost 5 bases, and 4 bases stayed unmatched. The germline gives CDR1 SEHNR, CDR2 FQNEAQ (reference sequence).

Notes on this clone: Other nucleotide sequences in the sample specify the same CDR3. This chain uses TRBV5-6 with TRBJ1-6; 10 bases match TRBD1. Losses at the gene ends were 2 bases for V and 8 bases for J; bases not matched to a gene: 7. Germline CDR1 SGHDT, CDR2 YYEEEE. This CDR3 has 16 amino acids. The CDR3: CASSFMGQGWDSPLHF. CDR3 nucleotide sequence: TGTGCCAGCAGCTTCATGGGACAGGGGTGGGATTCACCCCTCCACTTT.

The chain links TRBV7-6 to TRBJ2-5; D perhaps matches TRBD2 (5 bases). CDR1 is SGHVS, CDR2 FNYEAQ, per germline. V gave up 3 bases and J gave up 5 bases, with 10 bases separating them. The CDR3 extends over 13 amino acids. DNA of the CDR3: TGTGCCAGCAGCTTGGCGGGTCTGGAGACCCAGTACTTC. Its protein product is CASSLAGLETQYF.

The chain links TRBV28 to TRBJ2-1, with a weak D call TRBD2 (6 bases). Germline V gene sequence: CDR1 MDHEN, CDR2 SYDVKM. The CDR3 runs to 16 residues. Deletions cut 2 bases from V and 0 bases from J, with 11 bases between. Here the CDR3 DNA reads TGTGCCAGCAGTTTAATCGGGAGTCGCTCCTACAATGAGCAGTTCTTC. This codes for CASSLIGSRSYNEQFF.

The chain recombines TRBV28 with TRBJ2-2; 7 nucleotides line up with TRBD2. Germline V gives CDR1 MDHEN, CDR2 SYDVKM. The CDR3 totals 16 residues. V was clipped by 1 base and J by 4 bases; unmatched bases: 6. The DNA for the CDR3 is TGTGCCAGCAGTTTATTGGGGGGGGTCGGCACCGGGGAGCTGTTTTTT. Protein product: CASSLLGGVGTGELFF.

V gene TRBV9 combines with J gene TRBJ2-2, with D possibly being TRBD1 (5 bases). Germline-derived CDR1 and CDR2 are SGDLS and YYNGEE. This CDR3 is built from 14 residues. V lost 1 base to trimming and J lost 6 bases, with 10 bases between them. In DNA, the CDR3 is TGTGCCAGCAGCGTAAATGAAGGGGCCGGGGAGCTGTTTTTT. Its translation is CASSVNEGAGELFF.

V and J are TRBV6-6 and TRBJ1-5, with TRBD1 matching over 7 bases. In germline, CDR1 is MNHNY, CDR2 SVGAGI (reference sequence). The CDR3 contains 14 residues. Germline trimming cut 6 bases from V and 4 bases from J; bases unmatched to any gene: 6. The CDR3 protein is CASSRTGDNQPQHF. CDR3 sequence (DNA): TGTGCCAGCAGCCGGACAGGCGATAATCAGCCCCAGCATTTT.

The chain is built from TRBV7-2 and TRBJ1-2, with 9 bases matching TRBD1. CDR3 length equals 17 residues. The V segment lost 6 bases and the J segment 4 bases; nucleotides outside the gene matches: 15. Germline V gives CDR1 SGHTA, CDR2 FQGNSA. The CDR3 DNA sequence: TGTGCCAGCAGGACGACTAATCCGGGACAGGGTGGCTATGGCTACACCTTC. Protein sequence: CASRTTNPGQGGYGYTF.

This clone was observed a few times. The rearrangement joins TRBV6-4 to TRBJ1-2; 9 bases map to TRBD1. Germline values: CDR1 MRHNA, CDR2 SNTAGT. The junction had 18 bases not matched to a gene; V was cut back by 2 bases and J by 5 bases. The CDR3 length is 19 residues. The CDR3, as DNA: TGTGCCAGCAGTGACATTCTCCGGGACAGGGCCCCAGTTTTGTATGGCTACACCTTC. Amino acids: CASSDILRDRAPVLYGYTF.

This clone was picked up a small number of times. V usage is TRBV10-2 and J usage is TRBJ1-4; D gene uncertain. Deletions cut 0 bases from V and 6 bases from J, with 11 bases between. CDR3 size: 15 residues. Germline V lookup: CDR1 WSHSY, CDR2 SAAADI. The DNA for the CDR3 is TGCGCCAGCAGTGAGTCTCAGAATTATGATGAAAAACTGTTTTTT. Translated: CASSESQNYDEKLFF.